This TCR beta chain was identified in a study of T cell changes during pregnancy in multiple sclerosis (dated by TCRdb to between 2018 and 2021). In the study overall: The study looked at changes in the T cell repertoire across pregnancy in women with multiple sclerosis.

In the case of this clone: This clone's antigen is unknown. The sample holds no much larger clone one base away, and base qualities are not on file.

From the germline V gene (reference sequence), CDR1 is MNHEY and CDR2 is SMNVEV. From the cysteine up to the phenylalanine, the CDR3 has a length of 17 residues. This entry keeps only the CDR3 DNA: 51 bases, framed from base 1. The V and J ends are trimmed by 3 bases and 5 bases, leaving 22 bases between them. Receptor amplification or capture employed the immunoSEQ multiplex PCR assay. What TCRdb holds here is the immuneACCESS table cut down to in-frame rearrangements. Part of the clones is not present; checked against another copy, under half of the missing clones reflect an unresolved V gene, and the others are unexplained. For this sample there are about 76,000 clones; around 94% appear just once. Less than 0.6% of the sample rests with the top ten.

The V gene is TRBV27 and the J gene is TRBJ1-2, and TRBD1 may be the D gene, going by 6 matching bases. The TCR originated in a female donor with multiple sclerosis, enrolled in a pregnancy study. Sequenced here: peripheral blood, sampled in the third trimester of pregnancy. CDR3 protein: CASSFRGKDSYSYGYTF. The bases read TGTGCCAGCAGTTTTCGTGGGAAGGACAGCTATTCTTATGGCTACACCTTC.